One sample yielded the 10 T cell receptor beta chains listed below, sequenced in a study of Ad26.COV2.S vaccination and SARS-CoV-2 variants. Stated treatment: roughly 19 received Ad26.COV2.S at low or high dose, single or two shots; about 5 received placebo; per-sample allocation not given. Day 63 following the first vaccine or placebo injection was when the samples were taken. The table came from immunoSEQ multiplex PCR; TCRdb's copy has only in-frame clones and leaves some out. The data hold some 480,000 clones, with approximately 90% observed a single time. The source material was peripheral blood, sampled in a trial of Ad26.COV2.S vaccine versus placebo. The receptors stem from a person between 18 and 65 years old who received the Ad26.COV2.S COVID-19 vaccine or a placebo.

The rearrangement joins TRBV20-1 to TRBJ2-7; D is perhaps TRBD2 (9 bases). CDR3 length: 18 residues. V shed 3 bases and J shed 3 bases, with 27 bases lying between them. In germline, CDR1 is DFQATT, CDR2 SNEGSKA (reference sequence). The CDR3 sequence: CSASRGRGRSSGGYEQYF. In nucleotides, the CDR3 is TGCAGTGCTAGTCGGGGCAGGGGGCGGAGTAGCGGGGGCTACGAGCAGTACTTC.

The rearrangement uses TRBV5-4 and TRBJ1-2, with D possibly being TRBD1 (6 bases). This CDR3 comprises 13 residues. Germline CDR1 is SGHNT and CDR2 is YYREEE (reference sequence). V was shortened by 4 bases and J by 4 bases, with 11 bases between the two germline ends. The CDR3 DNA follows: TGTGCCAGCAGCCCTGGGGGCGCCTATGGCTACACCTTC. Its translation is CASSPGGAYGYTF.

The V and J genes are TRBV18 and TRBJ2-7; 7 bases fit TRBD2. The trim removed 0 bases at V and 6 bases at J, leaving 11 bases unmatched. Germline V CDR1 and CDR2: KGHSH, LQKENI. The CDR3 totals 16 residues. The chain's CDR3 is CASSPPGRTRASEQYF. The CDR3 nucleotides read TGTGCCAGCTCACCACCCGGCCGGACTAGGGCCTCCGAGCAGTACTTC.

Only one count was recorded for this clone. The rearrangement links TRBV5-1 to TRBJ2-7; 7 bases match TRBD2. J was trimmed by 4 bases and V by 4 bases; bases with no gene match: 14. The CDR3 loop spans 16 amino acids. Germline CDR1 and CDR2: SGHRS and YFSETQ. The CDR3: CASSGQSGTGNYEQYF. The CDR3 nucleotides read TGCGCCAGCAGCGGCCAAAGCGGGACTGGGAATTACGAGCAGTACTTC.

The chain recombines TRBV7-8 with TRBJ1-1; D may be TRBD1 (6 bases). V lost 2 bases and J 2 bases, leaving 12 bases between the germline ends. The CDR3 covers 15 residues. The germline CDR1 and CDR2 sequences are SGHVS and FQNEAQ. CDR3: CASSLSGGLNTEAFF. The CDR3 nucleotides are TGTGCCAGCAGCTTAAGCGGGGGGCTCAACACTGAAGCTTTCTTT. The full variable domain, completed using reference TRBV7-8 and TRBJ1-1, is GAGVSQSPRYKVAKRGQDVALRCDPISGHVSLFWYQQALGQGPEFLTYFQNEAQLDKSGLPSDRFFAERPEGSVSTLKIQRTQQEDSAVYLCASSLSGGLNTEAFFGQGTRLTVV.

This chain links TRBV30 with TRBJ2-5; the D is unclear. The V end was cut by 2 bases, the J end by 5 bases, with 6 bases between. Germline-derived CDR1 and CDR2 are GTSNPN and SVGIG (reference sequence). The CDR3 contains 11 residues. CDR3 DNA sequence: TGTGCCTGGAGTCCTAAGGAGACCCAGTACTTC. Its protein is CAWSPKETQYF.

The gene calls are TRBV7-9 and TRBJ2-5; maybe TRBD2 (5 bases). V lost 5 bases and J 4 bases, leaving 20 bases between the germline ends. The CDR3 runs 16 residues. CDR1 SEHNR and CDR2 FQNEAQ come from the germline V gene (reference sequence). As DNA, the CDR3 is TGTGCCAGCAGCCCACGAGGAGGCACCGTAGGAGAGACCCAGTACTTC. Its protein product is CASSPRGGTVGETQYF.

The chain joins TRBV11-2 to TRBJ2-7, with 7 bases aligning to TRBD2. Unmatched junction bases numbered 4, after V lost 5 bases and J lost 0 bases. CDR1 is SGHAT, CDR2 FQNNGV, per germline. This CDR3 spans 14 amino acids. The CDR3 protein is CASSPGLGSYEQYF. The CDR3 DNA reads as TGTGCCAGCAGCCCAGGACTAGGCTCCTACGAGCAGTACTTC.

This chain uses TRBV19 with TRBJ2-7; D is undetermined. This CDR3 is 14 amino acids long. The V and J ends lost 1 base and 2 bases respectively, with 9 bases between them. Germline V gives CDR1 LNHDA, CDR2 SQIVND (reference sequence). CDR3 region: CASSIGMGPYEQYF. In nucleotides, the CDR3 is TGTGCCAGTAGTATAGGGATGGGCCCCTACGAGCAGTACTTC.

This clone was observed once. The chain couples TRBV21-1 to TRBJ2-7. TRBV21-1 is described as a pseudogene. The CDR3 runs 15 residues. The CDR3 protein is CASTKPRPCFIEQYF. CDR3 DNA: TGTGCCAGCACTAAACCCCGGCCCTGTTTTATCGAGCAGTACTTC.